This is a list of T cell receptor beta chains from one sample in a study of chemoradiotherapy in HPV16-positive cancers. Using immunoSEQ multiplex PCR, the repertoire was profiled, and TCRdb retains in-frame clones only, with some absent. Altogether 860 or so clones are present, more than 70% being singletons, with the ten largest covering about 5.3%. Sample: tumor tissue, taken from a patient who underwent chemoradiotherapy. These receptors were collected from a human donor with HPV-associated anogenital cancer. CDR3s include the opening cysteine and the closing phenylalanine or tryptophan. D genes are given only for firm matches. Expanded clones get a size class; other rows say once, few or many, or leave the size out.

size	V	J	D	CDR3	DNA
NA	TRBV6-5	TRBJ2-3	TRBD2	CASSYSTSGNTDTQYF	TGTGCCAGCAGTTACTCGACTAGCGGTAACACAGATACGCAGTATTTT
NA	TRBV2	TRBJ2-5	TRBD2	CASSPAGVGETQYF	TGTGCCAGCAGTCCAGCGGGAGTGGGAGAGACCCAGTACTTC
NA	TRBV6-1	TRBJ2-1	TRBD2	CASSETSGSYNEQFF	TGTGCCAGCAGTGAGACTAGCGGCTCCTACAATGAGCAGTTCTTC
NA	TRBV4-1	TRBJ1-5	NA	CASSQGENQPQHF	TGCGCCAGCAGCCAAGGGGAGAATCAGCCCCAGCATTTT
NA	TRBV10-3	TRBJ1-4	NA	CAISESIGGTNEKLFF	TGTGCCATCAGTGAGTCCATCGGGGGAACTAATGAAAAACTGTTTTTT
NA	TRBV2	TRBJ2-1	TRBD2	CASKPTSGGAIEQFF	TGTGCCAGCAAGCCGACTAGCGGGGGGGCGATTGAGCAGTTCTTC
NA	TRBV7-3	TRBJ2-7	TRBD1	CASSPLGQGAEEQYF	TGTGCCAGCAGCCCACTGGGACAGGGGGCCGAGGAGCAGTACTTC
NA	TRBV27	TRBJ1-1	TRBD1	CASRPTGTVRPEAFF	TGTGCCAGCAGACCAACCGGGACAGTGAGGCCTGAAGCTTTCTTT
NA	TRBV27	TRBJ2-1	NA	CASRRDLSNEQFF	TGTGCCAGTAGACGCGACCTTAGCAATGAGCAGTTCTTC
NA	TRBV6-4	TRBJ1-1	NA	CASSDRENTEAFF	TGTGCCAGCAGTGACAGGGAGAACACTGAAGCTTTCTTT
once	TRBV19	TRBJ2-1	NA	CASSIMGGSSYNEQFF	TGTGCCAGTAGTATTATGGGCGGCAGCTCCTACAATGAGCAGTTCTTC
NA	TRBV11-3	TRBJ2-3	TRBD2	CASSISGRDTDTQYF	TGTGCCAGCAGCATTAGCGGGAGAGATACAGATACGCAGTATTTT
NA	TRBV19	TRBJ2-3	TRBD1	CASSIRDRGTDTQYF	TGTGCCAGTAGTATCCGGGACAGGGGAACAGATACGCAGTATTTT
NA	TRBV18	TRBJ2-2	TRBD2	CASSPVLAANSNTGELFF	TGTGCCAGCTCACCCGTACTAGCGGCAAACTCGAACACCGGGGAGCTGTTTTTT
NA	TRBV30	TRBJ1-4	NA	CAWSAGKWDEKLFF	TGTGCCTGGAGTGCCGGGAAGTGGGATGAAAAACTGTTTTTT
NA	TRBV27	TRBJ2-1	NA	CASRRDLSNEQFF	TGTGCCAGCAGACGCGACCTTAGCAATGAGCAGTTCTTC
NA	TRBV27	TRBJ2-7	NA	CATPKWQGRDSYEQYF	TGTGCCACCCCCAAGTGGCAGGGAAGGGATTCCTACGAGCAGTACTTC
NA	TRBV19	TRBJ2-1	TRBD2	CASIDTSGSNNEQFF	TGTGCCAGTATAGATACTAGCGGGTCGAACAATGAGCAGTTCTTC
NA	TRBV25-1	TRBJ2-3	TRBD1	CASSGPNVGTGVQDTQYF	TGTGCCAGCAGTGGGCCGAATGTGGGGACAGGGGTGCAAGATACGCAGTATTTT
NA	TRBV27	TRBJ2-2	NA	CASSLKGTNTGELFF	TGTGCCAGCAGTTTGAAGGGGACCAACACCGGGGAGCTGTTTTTT
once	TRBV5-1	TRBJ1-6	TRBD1	CASSWTTGTGKGNSPLHF	TGCGCCAGCAGCTGGACCACCGGGACAGGGAAAGGGAATTCACCCCTCCACTTT
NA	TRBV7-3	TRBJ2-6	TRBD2	CASSLAGAGANVLTF	TGTGCCAGCAGCTTAGCGGGAGCTGGGGCCAACGTCCTGACTTTC
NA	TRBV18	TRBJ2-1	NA	CASSPGGSYNEQFF	TGTGCCAGCTCACCTGGGGGATCCTACAATGAGCAGTTCTTC
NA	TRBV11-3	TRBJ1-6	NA	CASSLRVLGGNSPLHF	TGTGCCAGCAGCTTAAGGGTTCTGGGGGGTAATTCACCCCTCCACTTT
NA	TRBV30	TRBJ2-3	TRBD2	CAWSSGLAIDTQYF	TGTGCCTGGTCTTCGGGACTAGCGATAGATACGCAGTATTTT
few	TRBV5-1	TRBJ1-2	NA	CASSSGDNYGYTF	TGCGCCAGCAGCTCGGGGGACAACTATGGCTACACCTTC
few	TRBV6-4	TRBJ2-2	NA	CASSAGDTGELFF	TGTGCCAGCAGTGCAGGGGACACCGGGGAGCTGTTTTTT
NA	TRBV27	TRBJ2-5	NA	CASTVTQYF	TGTGCCAGCACCGTGACCCAGTACTTC
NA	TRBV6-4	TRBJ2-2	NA	CASSDRETGELFF	TGTGCCAGCAGTGACAGGGAAACCGGGGAGCTGTTTTTT
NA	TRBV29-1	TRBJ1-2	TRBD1	CSAVPGTGGHYGYTF	TGCAGCGCCGTTCCCGGGACAGGGGGCCACTATGGCTACACCTTC
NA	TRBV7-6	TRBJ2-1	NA	CASSPDSGEQFF	TGTGCCAGCAGTCCCGATTCTGGTGAGCAGTTCTTC
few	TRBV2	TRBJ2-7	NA	CASIPSDSYEQYF	TGTGCCAGCATCCCCAGCGACAGCTACGAGCAGTACTTC
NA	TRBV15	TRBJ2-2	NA	CATSRDGMGARGTGELFF	TGTGCCACCAGCAGAGATGGTATGGGGGCCAGAGGCACCGGGGAGCTGTTTTTT
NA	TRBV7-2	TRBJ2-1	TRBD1	CASSAWTGGFNEQFF	TGTGCCAGCAGCGCCTGGACAGGGGGCTTCAATGAGCAGTTCTTC
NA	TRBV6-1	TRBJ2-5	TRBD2	CASGRDPGHETQYF	TGTGCCAGCGGGAGGGATCCCGGGCACGAGACCCAGTACTTC
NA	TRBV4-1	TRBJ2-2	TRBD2	CASSRSGGAGTGELFF	TGCGCCAGCAGCCGGAGCGGGGGGGCCGGAACCGGGGAGCTGTTTTTT
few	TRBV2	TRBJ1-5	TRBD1	CASNQQGPNQPQHF	TGTGCCAGCAACCAACAGGGGCCCAATCAGCCCCAGCATTTT
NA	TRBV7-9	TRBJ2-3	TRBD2	CASSSGASGPSTDTQYF	TGTGCCAGCAGCTCCGGAGCTAGCGGGCCTAGCACAGATACGCAGTATTTT
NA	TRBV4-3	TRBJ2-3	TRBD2	CASSQDGTSRTDTQYF	TGCGCCAGCAGCCAAGATGGGACTAGCCGCACAGATACGCAGTATTTT
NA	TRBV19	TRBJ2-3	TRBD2	CASSSSGSTDTQYF	TGTGCCAGTAGTAGTAGCGGGAGCACAGATACGCAGTATTTT
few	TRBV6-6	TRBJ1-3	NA	CASSFDSSGNTIYF	TGTGCCAGCAGTTTTGACAGCTCTGGAAACACCATATATTTT